This passage covers 30 T cell receptor beta chains from one sample sequenced in a study of cytomegalovirus exposure and HLA in healthy donors. The PCR made use of 60 Vbeta and 13 Jbeta primers. Some clones are missing from TCRdb's copy, which holds only in-frame ones; the method was immunoSEQ multiplex PCR. Of 110,000 to 150,000 clones detected, 73% appear once; the ten largest clones hold 1.3%. The sequenced material came from PBMCs. Every receptor here comes from a woman aged 40 to 50 in good health and CMV-seronegative.

The chain is built from TRBV10-2 and TRBJ1-4; D not resolved. The CDR3 has 14 amino acids. Germline V gives CDR1 WSHSY, CDR2 SAAADI. V was shortened by 5 bases and J by 8 bases, with 15 bases between the two germline ends. Here the CDR3 DNA reads TGCGCCAGCAGTCGGGAGGGAGGAAGAGAAAAACTGTTTTTT. Translated, it gives CASSREGGREKLFF.

CDR3 in amino acids: CASSLETGEAFF. In nucleotides, the CDR3 is TGTGCCAGCAGCTTAGAGACAGGGGAAGCTTTCTTT. V gene TRBV11-2 combines with J gene TRBJ1-1, with TRBD1 matching over 7 bases. The CDR3 has 12 amino acids. Germline-derived CDR1 and CDR2 are SGHAT and FQNNGV. V lost 0 bases to trimming and J lost 8 bases; unmatched junction nucleotides: 0.

The chain recombines TRBV4-3 with TRBJ1-5; weak D call: TRBD1 (6 bases). There are 19 residues in the CDR3. CDR1 is LGHNA, CDR2 YSLEER, per germline. The V gene lost 6 bases and the J gene lost 2 bases, with 26 bases spanning the gap. CDR3 residues: CASSLEYYPDRFGNQPQHF. CDR3 nucleotide sequence: TGCGCCAGCAGTCTAGAATATTACCCCGACAGGTTCGGCAATCAGCCCCAGCATTTT.

This CDR3 is CASARDRDNNSPLHF. The CDR3 bases are TGTGCCAGTGCCCGGGACAGGGATAATAATTCACCCCTCCACTTT. The J gene is TRBJ1-6, the V gene TRBV7-3; 9 nucleotides align to TRBD1. V gave up 9 bases and J gave up 5 bases; unmatched junction bases: 8. The V gene's germline CDR1 is SGHTA and CDR2 FQGTGA. The CDR3 runs 15 residues.

This clone was counted between two and nine times. J is TRBJ2-1 and V is TRBV5-6; perhaps TRBD2 as D (5 bases). Per the germline V gene, CDR1 is SGHDT and CDR2 is YYEEEE. The CDR3 contains 13 residues. Trimming took 2 bases from V and 4 from J, leaving 7 bases between them. The CDR3 nucleotides are TGTGCCAGCAGCTTAGGACTGTACAATGAGCAGTTCTTC. Amino acid sequence: CASSLGLYNEQFF.

The genes are TRBV5-1 and TRBJ2-1, with TRBD2 as a possible D gene (5 bases). This CDR3 region has 15 residues. Germline V CDR1 and CDR2: SGHRS, YFSETQ. Trimming removed 0 bases at V and 1 base at J, with 8 bases between. CDR3 DNA: TGCGCCAGCAGCTTGGCCGAGGGTTCCTACAATGAGCAGTTCTTC. Translation gives CASSLAEGSYNEQFF.

The chain recombines TRBV4-2 with TRBJ2-5; 9 bases fit TRBD2. The better agreement between TRBJ2-7 and the DNA end casts doubt on the J call. Germline V gene data show CDR1 as LGHNA and CDR2 as YNFKEQ. This CDR3 has 16 amino acids. The CDR3 DNA sequence: TGTGCCAGCAGCCCAGGGATGGAGCGGGGGGTTTACGAGCAGTACTTC. As protein: CASSPGMERGVYEQYF.

The chain employs TRBV4-1 and TRBJ2-1; 8 positions match TRBD1. V shed 7 bases, J shed 7 bases, and the junction held 6 bases outside the gene matches. The CDR3 is made up of 13 amino acids. The V gene's germline CDR1 is MGHRA and CDR2 YSYEKL. CDR3 sequence reads: CASTPTGANEQFF. CDR3 bases: TGCGCCAGCACCCCGACAGGGGCGAATGAGCAGTTCTTC.

This chain connects TRBV19 to TRBJ1-5, with 10 bases identical to TRBD1. CDR1 is LNHDA and CDR2 is SQIVND in the germline V gene (reference sequence). The V segment lost 4 bases and the J segment 2 bases; nucleotides outside the gene matches: 5. The CDR3 runs to 16 residues. The DNA of the CDR3 is TGTGCCAGTAGTACCGACAGGGGGCTTGGCAATCAGCCCCAGCATTTT. It codes for CASSTDRGLGNQPQHF.

CDR3 DNA sequence: TGTGCCAGCAGCGAGACTAGCGCCGCAGGAATGAATGAGCAGTTCTTC. Translated, it gives CASSETSAAGMNEQFF. This chain joins TRBV9 and TRBJ2-1, with TRBD2 matching over 8 bases. The CDR3 has 16 amino acids. The germline V gene has CDR1 SGDLS and CDR2 YYNGEE. The trim removed 3 bases at V and 7 bases at J, leaving 12 bases unmatched.

The V call is TRBV23-1, the J call TRBJ2-3, with 7 bases fitting TRBD1. TRBV23-1 is treated as an ORF (open reading frame) with a function not yet certain. The CDR3 runs 17 residues. V was clipped by 2 bases and J by 0 bases; unmatched bases: 8. This CDR3 is CASSQRIRDRSTDTQYF. As DNA, the CDR3 is TGCGCCAGCAGTCAACGCATCCGGGACAGAAGCACAGATACGCAGTATTTT.

This rearrangement joins TRBV5-1 to TRBJ1-1; perhaps TRBD1 as D (6 bases). Germline V gene lookup returns CDR1 SGHRS and CDR2 YFSETQ. The CDR3 length is 14 residues. Deletions cut 1 base from V and 4 bases from J, with 11 bases between. The CDR3 loop reads CASSLKAGATEAFF. CDR3 nucleotide sequence: TGCGCCAGCAGCTTGAAGGCAGGGGCCACTGAAGCTTTCTTT.

The count of this clone is one. This chain uses TRBV4-1 with TRBJ2-2, with 10 bases lining up with TRBD2. This CDR3 is 18 amino acids long. The J segment lost 5 bases and the V segment lost 3 bases, leaving 12 bases of the junction unmatched. Per the germline V gene, CDR1 is MGHRA and CDR2 is YSYEKL. CDR3 loop: CASSHPGLAGGRTGELFF. CDR3 nucleotide sequence: TGCGCCAGCAGCCACCCCGGGTTAGCGGGGGGTAGGACCGGGGAGCTGTTTTTT.

This clone was found a few times. The chain has TRBV7-3 and TRBJ2-7; D possibly corresponds to TRBD1 (8 bases). This CDR3 has 14 residues. Trimming stripped 8 bases from V and 1 base from J, with 15 bases between. CDR1 SGHTA and CDR2 FQGTGA come from the germline V gene. The CDR3 region is CASGRGQVSYEQYV. The CDR3, as DNA: TGTGCCAGCGGGAGGGGACAGGTGTCCTACGAGCAGTACGTC.

V and J are TRBV9 and TRBJ2-5; 10 bases agree with TRBD2. CDR1 and CDR2 (germline): SGDLS, YYNGEE. This CDR3 contains 14 residues. With V trimmed by 4 bases and J by 5 bases, 5 bases remained unmatched. CDR3 residues: CASSLSGGSETQYF. The CDR3 region has the DNA TGTGCCAGCAGCCTTAGCGGGGGGTCGGAGACCCAGTACTTC.

This clone was seen more than once but under ten times. The gene calls are TRBV4-1 and TRBJ1-5, with 8 bases lining up with TRBD1. This CDR3 contains 17 residues. Per germline, CDR1 MGHRA and CDR2 YSYEKL. The ends lost 4 bases at V and 2 bases at J; junction bases unmatched: 10. The CDR3 protein is CASSLRDRTYGNQPQHF. For the CDR3, the DNA is TGCGCCAGCAGCCTTAGGGACAGGACTTATGGCAATCAGCCCCAGCATTTT.

CDR3: CASSQATGGRETQYF. The CDR3 DNA sequence: TGCGCCAGCAGCCAAGCAACGGGGGGGCGAGAGACCCAGTACTTC. V and J are TRBV4-3 and TRBJ2-5, with 8 bases identical to TRBD2. The germline V gene encodes CDR1 LGHNA and CDR2 YSLEER. The J segment lost 4 bases and the V segment lost 1 base, leaving 5 bases of the junction unmatched. The CDR3 is 15 residues long.

This clone was seen a few times. V and J are TRBV6-5 and TRBJ2-7; 7 bases match TRBD1. Trimming removed 5 bases from V and 2 bases from J; junction bases left unmatched: 3. The CDR3 totals 13 residues. Germline CDR1 and CDR2: MNHEY and SVGAGI. Written as DNA, the CDR3 is TGTGCCAGCAGTAAGGGACAGACCTACGAGCAGTACGTC. It specifies CASSKGQTYEQYV.

CDR3 sequence reads: CASSLVSDFQNTGELFF. In DNA form, the CDR3 reads TGTGCCAGCAGCTTAGTGTCGGACTTTCAGAACACCGGGGAGCTGTTTTTT. The chain carries TRBV7-8 and TRBJ2-2, with D perhaps matching TRBD2 (5 bases). This CDR3 is built from 17 residues. V dropped 1 base and J dropped 1 base, with 13 bases sitting between them. Per the germline V gene, CDR1 is SGHVS and CDR2 is FQNEAQ.

In this sample, this clone turned up a few times. The genes are TRBV9 and TRBJ2-3, with TRBD2 as a possible D gene (7 bases). This CDR3 has 17 amino acids. From germline, CDR1 is SGDLS and CDR2 YYNGEE. Trimming took off 0 bases at V and 4 bases at J, with 18 bases between the two ends. Written as DNA, the CDR3 is TGTGCCAGCAGCGTAGAGGGGGGGGCACTATTTTCAGATACGCAGTATTTT. It specifies CASSVEGGALFSDTQYF.

A few counts support this clone. V is TRBV29-1 and J is TRBJ1-1; a possible D gene is TRBD1 (5 bases). V dropped 4 bases and J dropped 6 bases, with 12 bases sitting between them. This CDR3 region has 12 residues. Germline-derived CDR1 and CDR2 are SQVTM and ANQGSEA. The CDR3 is CSVVRGTPEAFF. DNA for the CDR3: TGCAGCGTTGTAAGGGGTACCCCTGAAGCTTTCTTT.

This chain links TRBV25-1 with TRBJ2-3, with no clear D. Germline lookup yields CDR1 MGHDK and CDR2 SYGVNS. V lost 4 bases and J 0 bases, leaving 8 bases between the germline ends. The CDR3 consists of 14 residues. This CDR3 is CASSAKLSTDTQYF. DNA for the CDR3: TGTGCCAGCAGTGCAAAACTTAGCACAGATACGCAGTATTTT.

This clone was seen just once. This sequence joins TRBV19 and TRBJ2-1; 9 bases agree with TRBD1. Trimming cost V 5 bases and J 8 bases; bases outside gene matches: 13. The CDR3 covers 16 residues. CDR1 is LNHDA, CDR2 SQIVND, per germline (reference sequence). The CDR3 is CASSPLYRGPLDEQFF. The CDR3 DNA is TGTGCCAGTAGTCCCCTTTACAGGGGGCCGCTGGATGAGCAGTTCTTC.

With respect to this clone: Other DNA variants within this sample encode the same CDR3. The genes are TRBV27 and TRBJ2-2; 7 nucleotides match TRBD2. This CDR3 is built from 14 residues. V shed 8 bases and J 2 bases; nucleotides not matched to a gene: 5. Germline loops: CDR1 MNHEY, CDR2 SMNVEV (reference sequence). CDR3 protein: CASSWGGNTGELFF. CDR3 nucleotide sequence: TGTGCCAGCTCGTGGGGGGGAAACACCGGGGAGCTGTTTTTT.

Ten or more counts support this clone. The chain is built from TRBV4-3 and TRBJ1-2, with 7 bases identical to TRBD1. Per germline, CDR1 LGHNA and CDR2 YSLEER. V lost 2 bases, J lost 3 bases, and 3 bases stayed unmatched. The CDR3 spans 14 residues. This CDR3 is CASSQRTGDYGYTF. The CDR3 nucleotides read TGCGCCAGCAGCCAAAGGACAGGCGACTATGGCTACACCTTC.

The chain employs TRBV7-9 and TRBJ2-1; 8 positions agree with TRBD2. Germline V CDR1 and CDR2: SEHNR, FQNEAQ (reference sequence). The CDR3 covers 15 residues. V shed 5 bases and J 9 bases; nucleotides not matched to a gene: 12. DNA of the CDR3: TGTGCCAGCAGCACGACGGGGGGGCGCCTTCGTGAGCAGTTCTTC. This translates into CASSTTGGRLREQFF.

J is TRBJ2-2 and V is TRBV9, with D possibly being TRBD1 (6 bases). Germline assignment: CDR1 SGDLS and CDR2 YYNGEE. This CDR3 is built from 14 residues. With 6 bases removed from V and 6 bases from J, the gap between germline ends came to 15 bases. The CDR3 sequence is CASTGQSRSGELFF. The DNA of the CDR3 is TGTGCCAGCACAGGACAGTCAAGATCCGGGGAGCTGTTTTTT.

The V call is TRBV7-9, the J call TRBJ2-1; TRBD2 matches at 10 bases. Germline CDR1 reads SEHNR; CDR2 reads FQNEAQ (reference sequence). This CDR3 has 17 residues. This chain's CDR3 is CSVSTSGETSSYNEQFF. The CDR3 region has the DNA TGTTCCGTCTCAACTAGCGGGGAAACCAGCTCCTACAATGAGCAGTTCTTC. The variable domain in full, with the rest retrieved from reference TRBV7-9 and TRBJ2-1, is DTGVSQNPRHKITKRGQNVTFRCDPISEHNRLYWYRQTLGQGPEFLTYFQNEAQLEKSRLLSDRFSAERPKGSFSTLEIQRTEQGDSAMYLCSVSTSGETSSYNEQFFGPGTRLTVL.

This chain uses TRBV4-3 with TRBJ1-1, with TRBD1 identical over 11 bases. Trimming removed 4 bases from V and 4 bases from J; junction bases left unmatched: 8. From germline, CDR1 is LGHNA and CDR2 YSLEER. The CDR3 is 16 residues long. The CDR3 DNA follows: TGCGCCAGCAGCCCTGGACAGGGGGCGCGGGTCACTGAAGCTTTCTTT. Its translation is CASSPGQGARVTEAFF.

This chain uses TRBV5-1 with TRBJ1-3; D is unclear. V lost 0 bases to trimming and J lost 0 bases, with 7 bases between them. Germline CDR1 is SGHRS and CDR2 is YFSETQ. The CDR3 is made up of 15 amino acids. CDR3 amino acids: CASSLDGFSGNTIYF. Here the CDR3 DNA reads TGCGCCAGCAGCTTGGACGGGTTCTCTGGAAACACCATATATTTT.